These T cell receptor beta chains were read from a single sample in a study of cytomegalovirus exposure and HLA in healthy donors. Profiling relied on immunoSEQ multiplex PCR, and the TCRdb table lists in-frame clones only, not all of them. The data contain roughly 170,000 clones, 70% to 80% of them singletons. Sequencing was carried out using PBMCs. The receptors originated from a female donor in good health and CMV-seronegative. The CDR3 runs from the conserved cysteine through the conserved F or W. D genes are given only for firm matches. Size is stated for part of the rows, as once, few or many counts, or as a class when the clone is expanded.

d_gene	v_gene	j_gene	abundance	CDR3nt	CDR3aa
TRBD1	TRBV6-4	TRBJ1-2	NA	TGTGCCAGCAGAAAAACCGGGACAGGGAACTATGGCTACACCTTC	CASRKTGTGNYGYTF
NA	TRBV27	TRBJ2-1	NA	TGTGCCAGCACTACCCACCGGACAGTGAAGTACAATGAGCAGTTCTTC	CASTTHRTVKYNEQFF
NA	TRBV19	TRBJ1-2	NA	TGTGCCAGTAGTATAGGGGCAGGATCTACTAACTATGGCTACACCTTC	CASSIGAGSTNYGYTF
NA	TRBV18	TRBJ1-2	NA	TGTGCCAGCTCAACGGGACGACTAGGCGGCTACACCTTC	CASSTGRLGGYTF
NA	TRBV10-3	TRBJ2-7	NA	TGTGCCATCAGAGGCGGAGGCGGAGGGGTCTCCTACGAGCAGTACTTC	CAIRGGGGGVSYEQYF
TRBD2	TRBV5-4	TRBJ2-3	NA	TGTGCCAGCAGCCAACCTAGCGGGGGGGCCCCAGATACGCAGTATTTT	CASSQPSGGAPDTQYF
TRBD2	TRBV7-3	TRBJ2-1	NA	TGTGCCAGCAGCTTAAGTGCTAGCGGGGGTCACTACAATGAGCAGTTCTTC	CASSLSASGGHYNEQFF
TRBD2	TRBV15	TRBJ2-1	NA	TGTGCCACCAGCCCCCGACTAGCGGGGCGCAATGAGCAGTTCTTC	CATSPRLAGRNEQFF
NA	TRBV4-3	TRBJ2-6	once	TGCGCCAGCAGCCAAGATGGTACAGGGACCTCTGGGGCCAACGTCCTGACTTTC	CASSQDGTGTSGANVLTF
TRBD2	TRBV11-1	TRBJ2-5	NA	TGTGCCAGCAGCTTAGCCAAAGGGAGGGGAGAGACCCAGTACTTC	CASSLAKGRGETQYF
NA	TRBV19	TRBJ2-6	NA	TGTGCCAGTAGTATTAGTGGCAACTCTGGGGCCAACGGCCTGACTTTC	CASSISGNSGANGLTF
TRBD1	TRBV19	TRBJ1-2	NA	TGTGCCAGTCGGGCCGGGACAGCCTCCCCCTACTATGGCTACACCTTC	CASRAGTASPYYGYTF
TRBD2	TRBV6-5	TRBJ2-7	NA	TGTGCCAGTGGACTAGCGGGAACCTACGAGCAGTACTTC	CASGLAGTYEQYF
NA	TRBV11-1	TRBJ2-1	NA	TGTGCCAGCAGCCCCTACGGAGGGAACAATGAGCAGTTCTTC	CASSPYGGNNEQFF
TRBD1	TRBV19	TRBJ1-1	NA	TGTGCCAGTAGTAATACTTTAACCCTTGGGACAGATGAAGCTTTCTTT	CASSNTLTLGTDEAFF
TRBD1	TRBV29-1	TRBJ2-7	NA	TGCAGCGCCGGGACAGGGAGGACCTACGAGCAGTACTTC	CSAGTGRTYEQYF
TRBD2	TRBV6-6	TRBJ2-3	NA	TGTGCCAGCAACCCCCCCGGACTAGCGAAGACAGATACGCAGTATTTT	CASNPPGLAKTDTQYF
TRBD1	TRBV2	TRBJ1-6	NA	TGTGCCAGCAGTGAAGTGGAGGGGGCGCATTCACCCCTCCACTTT	CASSEVEGAHSPLHF
NA	TRBV4-3	TRBJ1-5	NA	TGCGCCAGCAGCCAAGATTTCAGTCTTAGCAATCAGCCCCAGCATTTT	CASSQDFSLSNQPQHF
TRBD2	TRBV11-2	TRBJ2-1	NA	TGTGCCAGCAGTGCGGGGGGGGCCGGGAGCTCCTACAATGAGCAGTTCTTC	CASSAGGAGSSYNEQFF
NA	TRBV6-5	TRBJ2-7	NA	TGTGCCAGCACTCCCCCTGGGCAGGCCAAGGAGTACTTC	CASTPPGQAKEYF
NA	TRBV28	TRBJ2-7	NA	TGTGCCAGCAGGGGCCGGGACTCAGAGACCTACGAGCAGTACTTC	CASRGRDSETYEQYF
TRBD2	TRBV4-2	TRBJ2-3	once	TGTGCCAGCAGCCCTAAACTAGCGGGGGGCACAGATACGCAGTATTTT	CASSPKLAGGTDTQYF
TRBD1	TRBV11-1	TRBJ2-7	once	TGTGCCAGCAGCTTACAGGGGGCCGGCTCCTACGAGCAGTACTTC	CASSLQGAGSYEQYF
TRBD1	TRBV4-3	TRBJ2-2	NA	TGCGCCAGCAGCCCTCCGGGACAGGGCCGGACCGGGGAGCTGTTTTTT	CASSPPGQGRTGELFF
NA	TRBV20-1	TRBJ1-1	NA	TGCAGCGAAGCCGGGGACACTGAAGCTTTCTTT	CSEAGDTEAFF
NA	TRBV6-1	TRBJ1-2	NA	TGTGCCAGCAGTGAAGCCCGTGCTAACTATGGCTACACCTTC	CASSEARANYGYTF